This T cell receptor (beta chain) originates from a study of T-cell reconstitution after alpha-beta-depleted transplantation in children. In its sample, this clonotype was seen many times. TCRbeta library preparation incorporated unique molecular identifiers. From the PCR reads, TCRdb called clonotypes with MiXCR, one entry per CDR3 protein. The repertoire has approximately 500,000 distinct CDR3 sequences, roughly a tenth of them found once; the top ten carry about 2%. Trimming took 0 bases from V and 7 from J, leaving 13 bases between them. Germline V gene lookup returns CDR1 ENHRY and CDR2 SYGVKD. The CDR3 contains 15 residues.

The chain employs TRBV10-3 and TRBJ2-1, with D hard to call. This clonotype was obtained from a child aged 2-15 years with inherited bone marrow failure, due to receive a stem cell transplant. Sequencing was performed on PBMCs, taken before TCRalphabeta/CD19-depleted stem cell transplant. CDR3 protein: CAISESNGLTNEQFF. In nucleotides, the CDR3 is TGTGCCATCAGTGAGTCCAACGGCCTTACAAATGAGCAGTTCTTC.